The subject of this entry is one T cell receptor (beta chain). The antigen is not known. This sample was taken from a study of a mutant IDH1 vaccine in newly diagnosed glioma. Study-level background: Patients previously underwent radiotherapy, temozolomide, or both, and most underwent both.

Germline V gene data show CDR1 as GTSNPN and CDR2 as SVGIG (reference sequence). The length of the CDR3 is 12 residues. Trimming stripped 3 bases from V and 6 bases from J, with 11 bases between. TCRdb's copy holds only in-frame clones and misses some; the assay was immunoSEQ multiplex PCR. Here the sample spans approximately 30,000 clones, under 85% being singletons. The time point was: week 35, safety follow-up. Topical imiquimod accompanied each vaccine dose, which consisted of 300 ug of mutant IDH1 20-mer peptide. This TCR was recovered from a young woman with glioma. Some clones in this sample may be carry-over from other donors' samples. Sequencing used PBMCs, obtained from a glioma patient whose treatment included an IDH1 peptide vaccine. J is TRBJ1-2 and V is TRBV30; D not resolved. CDR3 DNA: TGTGCCTGGAGAAAGAGGTCACATGGCTACACCTTC. Translation: CAWRKRSHGYTF.